The T cell receptor beta chain under discussion was sequenced for a study of T cells of healthy individuals. In TCRdb, the 5' RACE reads were re-called with MiXCR into one record per CDR3 protein. In the table there are 40,000 to 60,000 distinct CDR3 sequences, over 12% of which are singletons. The germline gives CDR1 DFQATT, CDR2 SNEGSKA (reference sequence). Losses at the gene ends were 3 bases for V and 4 bases for J; bases not matched to a gene: 10. The CDR3 is 15 residues long. V and J are TRBV20-1 and TRBJ1-2; 8 bases align to TRBD1. The TCR comes from a human donor in good health. The CDR3 sequence is CSASNPGQAFYGYTF. CDR3 bases: TGCAGTGCTAGTAACCCGGGACAGGCTTTCTATGGCTACACCTTC.